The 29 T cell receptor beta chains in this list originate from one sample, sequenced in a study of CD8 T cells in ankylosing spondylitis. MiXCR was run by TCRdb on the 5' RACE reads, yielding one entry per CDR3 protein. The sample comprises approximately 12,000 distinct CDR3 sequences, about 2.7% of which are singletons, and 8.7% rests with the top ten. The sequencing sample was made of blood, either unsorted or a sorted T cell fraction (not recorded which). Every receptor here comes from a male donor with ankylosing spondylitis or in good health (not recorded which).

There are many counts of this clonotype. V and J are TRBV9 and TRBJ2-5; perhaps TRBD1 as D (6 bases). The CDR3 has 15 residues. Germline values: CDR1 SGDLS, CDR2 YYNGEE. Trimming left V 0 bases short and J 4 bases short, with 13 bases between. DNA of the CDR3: TGTGCCAGCAGCGTAGACAGGGAACCAGCAGAGACCCAGTACTTC. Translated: CASSVDREPAETQYF.

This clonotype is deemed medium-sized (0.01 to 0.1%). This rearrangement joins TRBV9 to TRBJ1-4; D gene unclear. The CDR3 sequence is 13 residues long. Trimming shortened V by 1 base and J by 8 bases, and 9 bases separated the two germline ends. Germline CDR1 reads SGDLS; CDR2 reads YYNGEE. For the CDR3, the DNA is TGTGCCAGCAGCGTAAACCCTGGGGAAAAACTGTTTTTT. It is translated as CASSVNPGEKLFF.

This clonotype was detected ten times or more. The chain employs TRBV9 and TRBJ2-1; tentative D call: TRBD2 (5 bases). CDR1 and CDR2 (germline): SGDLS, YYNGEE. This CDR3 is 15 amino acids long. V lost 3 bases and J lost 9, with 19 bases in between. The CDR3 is CASSEMPTRSGEQFF. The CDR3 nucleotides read TGTGCCAGCAGCGAGATGCCAACTAGGTCGGGTGAGCAGTTCTTC.

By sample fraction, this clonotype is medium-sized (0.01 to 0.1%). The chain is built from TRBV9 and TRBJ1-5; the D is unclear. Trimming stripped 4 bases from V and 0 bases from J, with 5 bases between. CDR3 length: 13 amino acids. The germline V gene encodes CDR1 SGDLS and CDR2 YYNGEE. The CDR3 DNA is TGTGCCAGCAGCAGGGATAGCAATCAGCCCCAGCATTTT. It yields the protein CASSRDSNQPQHF.

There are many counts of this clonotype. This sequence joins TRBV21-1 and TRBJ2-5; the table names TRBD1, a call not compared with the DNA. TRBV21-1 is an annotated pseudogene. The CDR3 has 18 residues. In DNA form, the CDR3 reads TGTGCCAGCAGCAAAAGAGTTTGGTTAGCCCCCCTGCCAAAGACCCAGTACTTC. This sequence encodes CASSKRVWLAPLPKTQYF.

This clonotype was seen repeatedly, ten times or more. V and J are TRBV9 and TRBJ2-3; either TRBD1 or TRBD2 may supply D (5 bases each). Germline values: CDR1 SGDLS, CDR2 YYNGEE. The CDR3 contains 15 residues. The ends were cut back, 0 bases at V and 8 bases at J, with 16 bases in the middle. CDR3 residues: CASSVGGAIQGTQYF. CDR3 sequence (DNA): TGTGCCAGCAGCGTAGGGGGAGCGATTCAGGGTACGCAGTATTTT.

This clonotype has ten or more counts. The CDR3 is CASSVALGMGGLRTDTQYF. Written as DNA, the CDR3 is TGTGCCAGCAGCGTAGCTTTGGGGATGGGGGGACTTCGCACAGATACGCAGTATTTT. J is TRBJ2-3 and V is TRBV9, with a possible D match to TRBD2 (6 bases). Trimming removed 0 bases from V and 1 base from J, with 21 bases in between. The CDR3 has 19 amino acids. Germline V CDR1 and CDR2: SGDLS, YYNGEE.

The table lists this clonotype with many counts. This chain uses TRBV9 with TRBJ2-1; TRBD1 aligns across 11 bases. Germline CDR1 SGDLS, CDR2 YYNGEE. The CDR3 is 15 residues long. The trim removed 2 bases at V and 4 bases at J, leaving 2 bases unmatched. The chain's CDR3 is CASSVGDRGYNEQFF. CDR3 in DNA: TGTGCCAGCAGCGTTGGGGACAGGGGGTACAATGAGCAGTTCTTC.

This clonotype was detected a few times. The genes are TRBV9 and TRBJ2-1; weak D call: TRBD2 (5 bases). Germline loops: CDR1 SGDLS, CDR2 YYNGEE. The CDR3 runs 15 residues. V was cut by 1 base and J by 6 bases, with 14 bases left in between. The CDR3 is CASSVRASSPNEQFF. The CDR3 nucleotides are TGTGCCAGCAGCGTACGGGCTAGCTCCCCCAATGAGCAGTTCTTC.

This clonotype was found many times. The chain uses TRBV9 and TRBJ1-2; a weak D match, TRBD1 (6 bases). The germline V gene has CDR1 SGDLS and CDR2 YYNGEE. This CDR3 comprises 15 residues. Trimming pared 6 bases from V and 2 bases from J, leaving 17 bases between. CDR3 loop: CASTPDWGGNYGYTF. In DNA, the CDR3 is TGTGCCAGCACCCCCGACTGGGGGGGCAACTATGGCTACACCTTC.

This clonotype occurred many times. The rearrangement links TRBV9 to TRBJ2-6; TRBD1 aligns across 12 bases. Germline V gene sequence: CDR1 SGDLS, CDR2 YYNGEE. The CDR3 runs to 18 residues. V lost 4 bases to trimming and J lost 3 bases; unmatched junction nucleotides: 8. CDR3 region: CASSPGTGGAGGANVLTF. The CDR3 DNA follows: TGTGCCAGCAGCCCCGGGACAGGGGGCGCAGGTGGGGCCAACGTCCTGACTTTC.

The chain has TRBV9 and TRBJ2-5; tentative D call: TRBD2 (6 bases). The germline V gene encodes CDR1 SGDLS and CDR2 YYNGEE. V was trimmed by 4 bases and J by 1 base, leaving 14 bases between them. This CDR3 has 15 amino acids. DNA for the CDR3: TGTGCCAGCAGCCTCAGTATCGGGAGCCAAGAGACCCAGTACTTC. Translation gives CASSLSIGSQETQYF. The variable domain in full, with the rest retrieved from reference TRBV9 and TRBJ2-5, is DSGVTQTPKHLITATGQRVTLRCSPRSGDLSVYWYQQSLDQGLQFLIQYYNGEERAKGNILERFSAQQFPDLHSELNLSSLELGDSALYFCASSLSIGSQETQYFGPGTRLLVL.

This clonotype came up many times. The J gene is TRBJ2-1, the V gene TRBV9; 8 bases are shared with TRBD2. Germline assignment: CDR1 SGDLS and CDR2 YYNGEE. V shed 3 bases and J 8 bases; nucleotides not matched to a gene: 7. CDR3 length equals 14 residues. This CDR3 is CASSGVGGAYEQFF. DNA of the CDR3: TGTGCCAGCAGCGGCGTCGGGGGGGCCTATGAGCAGTTCTTC.

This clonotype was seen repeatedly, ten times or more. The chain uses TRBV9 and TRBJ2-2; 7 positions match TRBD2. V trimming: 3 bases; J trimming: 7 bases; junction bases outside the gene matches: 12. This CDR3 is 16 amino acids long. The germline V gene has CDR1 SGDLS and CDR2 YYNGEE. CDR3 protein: CASSGAPLTSFGELFF. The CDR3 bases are TGTGCCAGCAGCGGAGCTCCACTGACTAGCTTCGGGGAGCTGTTTTTT. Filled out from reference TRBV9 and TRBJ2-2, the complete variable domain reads DSGVTQTPKHLITATGQRVTLRCSPRSGDLSVYWYQQSLDQGLQFLIQYYNGEERAKGNILERFSAQQFPDLHSELNLSSLELGDSALYFCASSGAPLTSFGELFFGEGSRLTVL.

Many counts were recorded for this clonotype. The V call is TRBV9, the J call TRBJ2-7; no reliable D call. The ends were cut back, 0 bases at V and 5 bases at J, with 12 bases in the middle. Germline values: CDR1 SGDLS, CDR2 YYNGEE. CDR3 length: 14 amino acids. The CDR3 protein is CASSVGVGTHEQYF. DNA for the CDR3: TGTGCCAGCAGCGTAGGAGTGGGAACCCACGAGCAGTACTTC. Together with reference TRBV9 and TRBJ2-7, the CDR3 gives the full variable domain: DSGVTQTPKHLITATGQRVTLRCSPRSGDLSVYWYQQSLDQGLQFLIQYYNGEERAKGNILERFSAQQFPDLHSELNLSSLELGDSALYFCASSVGVGTHEQYFGPGTRLTVT.

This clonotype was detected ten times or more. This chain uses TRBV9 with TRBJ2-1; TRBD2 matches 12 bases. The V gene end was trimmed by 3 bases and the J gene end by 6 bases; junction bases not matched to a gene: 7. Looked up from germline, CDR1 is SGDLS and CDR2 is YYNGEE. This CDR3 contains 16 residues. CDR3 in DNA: TGTGCCAGCAGCGAAATACCTAGCGGGGGGGCCAATGAGCAGTTCTTC. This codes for CASSEIPSGGANEQFF.

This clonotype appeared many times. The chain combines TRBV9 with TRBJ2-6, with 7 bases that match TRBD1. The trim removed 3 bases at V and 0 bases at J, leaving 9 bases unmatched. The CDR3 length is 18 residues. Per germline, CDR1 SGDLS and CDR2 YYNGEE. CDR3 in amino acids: CASSGLTGAPSGANVLTF. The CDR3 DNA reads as TGTGCCAGCAGCGGGCTAACAGGGGCCCCCTCTGGGGCCAACGTCCTGACTTTC.

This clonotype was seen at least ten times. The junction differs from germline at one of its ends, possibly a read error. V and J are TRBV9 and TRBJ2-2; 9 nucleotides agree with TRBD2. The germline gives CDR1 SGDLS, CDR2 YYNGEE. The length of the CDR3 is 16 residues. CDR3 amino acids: CASSPGTSRNAGELFF. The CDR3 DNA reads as TGTGCCAGCAGCCCTGGGACTAGCCGGAACGCCGGGGAGCTGTTTTTT.

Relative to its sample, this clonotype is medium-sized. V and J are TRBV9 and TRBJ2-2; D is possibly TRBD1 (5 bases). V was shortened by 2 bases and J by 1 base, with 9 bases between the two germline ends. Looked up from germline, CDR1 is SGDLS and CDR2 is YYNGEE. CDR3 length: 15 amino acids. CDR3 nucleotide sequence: TGTGCCAGCAGCGTTAGGCAGGGGAACACCGGGGAGCTGTTTTTT. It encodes CASSVRQGNTGELFF.

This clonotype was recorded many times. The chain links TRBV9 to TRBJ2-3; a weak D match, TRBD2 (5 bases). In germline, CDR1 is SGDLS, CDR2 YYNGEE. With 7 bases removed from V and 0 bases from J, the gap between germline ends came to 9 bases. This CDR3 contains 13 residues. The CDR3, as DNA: TGTGCCAGCGGCCGGGGTAGCACAGATACGCAGTATTTT. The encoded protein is CASGRGSTDTQYF.

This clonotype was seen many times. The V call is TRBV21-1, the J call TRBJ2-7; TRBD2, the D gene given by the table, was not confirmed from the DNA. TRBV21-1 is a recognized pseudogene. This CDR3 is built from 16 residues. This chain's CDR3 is CASSKGLAGGPHEQYF. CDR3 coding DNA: TGTGCCAGCAGCAAAGGACTAGCGGGAGGGCCGCACGAGCAGTACTTC.

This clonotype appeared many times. CDR3 sequence: CASSVSVGTDTQYF. The CDR3 DNA is TGTGCCAGCAGCGTATCGGTCGGCACAGATACGCAGTATTTT. This rearrangement joins TRBV9 to TRBJ2-3; no firm D call. The V end lost 1 base, the J end lost 1 base, and 7 bases lay between the germline ends. CDR1 and CDR2 (germline): SGDLS, YYNGEE. The CDR3 totals 14 residues. Combining the CDR3 with reference TRBV9 and TRBJ2-3 gives the whole variable domain DSGVTQTPKHLITATGQRVTLRCSPRSGDLSVYWYQQSLDQGLQFLIQYYNGEERAKGNILERFSAQQFPDLHSELNLSSLELGDSALYFCASSVSVGTDTQYFGPGTRLTVL.

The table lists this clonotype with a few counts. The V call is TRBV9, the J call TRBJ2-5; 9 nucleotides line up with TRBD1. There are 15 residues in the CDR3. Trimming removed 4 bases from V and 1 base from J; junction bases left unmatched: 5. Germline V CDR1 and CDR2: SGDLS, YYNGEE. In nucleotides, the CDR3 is TGTGCCAGCAGCCCACGGACAGGGGTCCAAGAGACCCAGTACTTC. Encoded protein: CASSPRTGVQETQYF.

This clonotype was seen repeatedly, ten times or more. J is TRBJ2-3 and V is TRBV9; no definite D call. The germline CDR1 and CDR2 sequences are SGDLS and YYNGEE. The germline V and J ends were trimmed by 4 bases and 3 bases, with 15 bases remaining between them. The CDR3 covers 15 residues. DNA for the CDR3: TGTGCCAGCAGCCCGTCATCTTTCCTGACAGATACGCAGTATTTT. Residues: CASSPSSFLTDTQYF.

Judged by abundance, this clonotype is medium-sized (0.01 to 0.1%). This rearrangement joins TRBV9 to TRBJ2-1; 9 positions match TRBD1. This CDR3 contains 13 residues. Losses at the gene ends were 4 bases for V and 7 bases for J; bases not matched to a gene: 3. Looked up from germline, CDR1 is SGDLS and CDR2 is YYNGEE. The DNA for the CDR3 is TGTGCCAGCAGCTTGGACAGGGGTAATGAGCAGTTCTTC. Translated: CASSLDRGNEQFF.

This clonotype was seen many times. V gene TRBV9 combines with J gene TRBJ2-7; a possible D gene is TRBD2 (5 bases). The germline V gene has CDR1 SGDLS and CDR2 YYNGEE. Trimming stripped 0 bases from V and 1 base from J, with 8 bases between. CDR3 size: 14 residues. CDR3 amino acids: CASSVDLASYEQYF. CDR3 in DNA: TGTGCCAGCAGCGTAGACTTAGCGTCCTACGAGCAGTACTTC. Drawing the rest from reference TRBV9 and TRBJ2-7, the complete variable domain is DSGVTQTPKHLITATGQRVTLRCSPRSGDLSVYWYQQSLDQGLQFLIQYYNGEERAKGNILERFSAQQFPDLHSELNLSSLELGDSALYFCASSVDLASYEQYFGPGTRLTVT.

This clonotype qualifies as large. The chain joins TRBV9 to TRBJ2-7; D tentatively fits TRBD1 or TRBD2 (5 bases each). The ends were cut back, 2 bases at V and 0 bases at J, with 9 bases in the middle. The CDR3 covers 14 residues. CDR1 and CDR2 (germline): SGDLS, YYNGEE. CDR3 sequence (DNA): TGTGCCAGCAGCGTTGGGGGTAGCTCCTACGAGCAGTACTTC. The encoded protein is CASSVGGSSYEQYF.

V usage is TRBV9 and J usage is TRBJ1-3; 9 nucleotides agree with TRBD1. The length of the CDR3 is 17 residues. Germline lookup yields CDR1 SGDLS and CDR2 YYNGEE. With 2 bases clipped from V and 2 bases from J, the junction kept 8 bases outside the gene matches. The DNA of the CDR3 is TGTGCCAGCAGCGTGTTGGGACAGGGAGGTGCTGGAAACACCATATATTTT. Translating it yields CASSVLGQGGAGNTIYF.

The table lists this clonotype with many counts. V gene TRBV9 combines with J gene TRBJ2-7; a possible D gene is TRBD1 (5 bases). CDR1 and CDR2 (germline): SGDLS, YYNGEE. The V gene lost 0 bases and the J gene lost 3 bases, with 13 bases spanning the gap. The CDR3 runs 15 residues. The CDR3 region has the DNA TGTGCCAGCAGCGTAGGCGTGGGCAGGGACTACGAGCAGTACTTC. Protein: CASSVGVGRDYEQYF.